The source of this TCR beta chain is a study of CD8 T cells in ankylosing spondylitis. Quantitative barcoded 5'-RACE was used to prepare TCR beta libraries. TCRdb fed the 5' RACE reads into MiXCR, producing one record per CDR3 protein. The table includes approximately 250,000 distinct CDR3 sequences, around 8% detected once. Regarding this clonotype: The antigen is not known.

Regarding the study as a whole: The disease-linked clones had a CD8+ phenotype and low blood frequencies. Significantly higher representation of disease-linked clones was reported for matched ankylosing spondylitis synovial fluid. Prior work had noted some motif variants in reactive arthritis blood and synovial fluid.

The sequence was obtained from a female donor with ankylosing spondylitis or in good health (not recorded which). Material: blood, either unsorted or a sorted T cell fraction (not recorded which).

The CDR3 bases are TGCAGCGTTGAACAGGGAGGGCCGCAGTATTTT. This sequence encodes CSVEQGGPQYF. This chain connects TRBV29-1 to TRBJ2-3; 7 nucleotides align to TRBD2. The germline CDR1 and CDR2 sequences are SQVTM and ANQGSEA. With 2 bases clipped from V and 10 bases from J, the junction kept 3 bases outside the gene matches. CDR3 length equals 11 residues.